The rows below give T cell receptor beta chains drawn from one sample of a study of CD8+CD57+ T cells in acquired aplastic anemia. MiXCR, applied by TCRdb to the reads, yields one record per CDR3 protein. The sample carries approximately 81,000 distinct CDR3 sequences, 40% to 50% recorded once. Sequencing was done on a sample of sorted CD4+, CD8+, or CD8+CD57+ T cells (not recorded which) from PBMCs. Receptor source: a human donor in good health, serving as a control. Both conserved end residues are part of each CDR3. The order of the fields is CDR3 DNA, CDR3 protein, clone size, J gene, CDR3 length, V gene, D gene. D genes are given only for firm matches. Not all rows give a size; the values are once, few, many and, for expanded clones, a class.

CDR3nt: TGTGCCAGCACCCGCCCAGGGGAGGACTATGGCTACACCTTC; CDR3aa: CASTRPGEDYGYTF; abundance: many; j_gene: TRBJ1-2; len: 14; v_gene: TRBV12-3/TRBV12-4; d_gene: .
CDR3nt: TGTGCCAGCAGCAATCAATCTGGCTACACCTTC; CDR3aa: CASSNQSGYTF; abundance: .; j_gene: TRBJ1-2; len: 11; v_gene: TRBV7-7; d_gene: .
CDR3nt: TGTGCCACCAGTCCACAGGGGTTAGGCCAGCCCCAGCATTTT; CDR3aa: CATSPQGLGQPQHF; abundance: .; j_gene: TRBJ1-5; len: 14; v_gene: TRBV24-1; d_gene: TRBD1
CDR3nt: TGTGCCAGCAGCTTAGGGGTCGGGGTCGGGGACCAGTACTTC; CDR3aa: CASSLGVGVGDQYF; abundance: .; j_gene: TRBJ2-5; len: 14; v_gene: TRBV7-8; d_gene: .
CDR3nt: TGTGCCAGCAGTTACGGGACGAGCGCCTACAATGAGCAGTTCTTC; CDR3aa: CASSYGTSAYNEQFF; abundance: .; j_gene: TRBJ2-1; len: 15; v_gene: TRBV6-5; d_gene: .
CDR3nt: TGTGCCAGCAGCTTAAAGATGAACCAGCCCCAGCATTTT; CDR3aa: CASSLKMNQPQHF; abundance: many; j_gene: TRBJ1-5; len: 13; v_gene: TRBV7-2; d_gene: .
CDR3nt: TGTGCCAGCAGACCCCGGGGACTAGCGATTTATGAGCAGTTCTTC; CDR3aa: CASRPRGLAIYEQFF; abundance: .; j_gene: TRBJ2-1; len: 15; v_gene: TRBV2; d_gene: TRBD2
CDR3nt: TGTGCCAGTCGAGTGGGGTTGGACACTGAAGCTTTCTTT; CDR3aa: CASRVGLDTEAFF; abundance: .; j_gene: TRBJ1-1; len: 13; v_gene: TRBV19; d_gene: .
CDR3nt: TGTGCCAGCAGCTTGGGAATAACGCGGGGCTACACCTTC; CDR3aa: CASSLGITRGYTF; abundance: .; j_gene: TRBJ1-2; len: 13; v_gene: TRBV5-4; d_gene: .
CDR3nt: TGCAGTGCTAGAGTTCCACAGGGGGTTTGGCAAGAGACCCAGTACTTC; CDR3aa: CSARVPQGVWQETQYF; abundance: many; j_gene: TRBJ2-5; len: 16; v_gene: TRBV20-1; d_gene: TRBD1
CDR3nt: TGTGCCAGCAGCTCAGCGGGAAACATTCAGTACTTC; CDR3aa: CASSSAGNIQYF; abundance: .; j_gene: TRBJ2-4; len: 12; v_gene: TRBV25-1; d_gene: .
CDR3nt: TGCGCCAGCAGCCAAGCCTGGGACAGCTACAATGAGCAGTTCTTC; CDR3aa: CASSQAWDSYNEQFF; abundance: many; j_gene: TRBJ2-1; len: 15; v_gene: TRBV4-1; d_gene: TRBD1
CDR3nt: TGTGCCAGCAGTGCTGGGGAATCAACTAATGAAAAACTGTTTTTT; CDR3aa: CASSAGESTNEKLFF; abundance: .; j_gene: TRBJ1-4; len: 15; v_gene: TRBV2; d_gene: .
CDR3nt: TGTGCCAGCAACTCCGGGACAGGGTATCGTTCACCCCTCCACTTT; CDR3aa: CASNSGTGYRSPLHF; abundance: many; j_gene: TRBJ1-6; len: 15; v_gene: TRBV19; d_gene: TRBD1
CDR3nt: TGTGCCAGCAGCGAATTTAGCGAGATCTCCTACAATGAGCAGTTCTTC; CDR3aa: CASSEFSEISYNEQFF; abundance: many; j_gene: TRBJ2-1; len: 16; v_gene: TRBV9; d_gene: .
CDR3nt: TGTGCCAGCAGGCCGACAGGTTACGAAAAAGCTTTCTTT; CDR3aa: CASRPTGYEKAFF; abundance: many; j_gene: TRBJ1-1; len: 13; v_gene: TRBV12-3/TRBV12-4; d_gene: .
CDR3nt: TGTGCCATCAGTGAGTCAGGGTCTGGAAACACCATATATTTT; CDR3aa: CAISESGSGNTIYF; abundance: .; j_gene: TRBJ1-3; len: 14; v_gene: TRBV10-3; d_gene: .
CDR3nt: TGTGCCAGCAGCGCCCACTGGAGTAGCGCCTACAATGAGCAGTTCTTC; CDR3aa: CASSAHWSSAYNEQFF; abundance: .; j_gene: TRBJ2-1; len: 16; v_gene: TRBV2; d_gene: .
CDR3nt: TGTACCAGTAGTATAATCCTTTCCTCTGGGGCCAACGTCCTGACTTTC; CDR3aa: CTSSIILSSGANVLTF; abundance: .; j_gene: TRBJ2-6; len: 16; v_gene: TRBV19; d_gene: .
CDR3nt: TGCAGCGTTGAAAGTGAGATGGGCTATCTGGAGACCCAGTACTTC; CDR3aa: CSVESEMGYLETQYF; abundance: .; j_gene: TRBJ2-5; len: 15; v_gene: TRBV29-1; d_gene: .